This entry concerns a single T cell receptor (beta chain). V shed 1 base and J 3 bases; nucleotides not matched to a gene: 4. CDR3 length: 16 amino acids. Germline CDR1 reads KGHSH; CDR2 reads LQKENI. The data stem from a study of T cells in Graves' hyperthyroidism and ophthalmopathy. RNA transcripts served as the template for amplifying TCR beta CDR3 regions. The study used the HTBI primer set for a first-round RT-PCR of the TCR CDR3. TCRdb independently ran MiXCR on the multiplex PCR reads; one entry per CDR3 protein. The repertoire has some 720,000 distinct CDR3 sequences, over 15% of them found once; the top ten carry approximately 8%.

The sequenced material came from blood. The chain uses TRBV18 and TRBJ2-4; TRBD1 agrees at 9 bases. This clonotype was obtained from a man aged 18 to 35 with Graves' hyperthyroidism. The CDR3 DNA sequence: TGTGCCAGCTCACCACGGGACAGGGTTGACAAAAACATTCAGTACTTC. It encodes CASSPRDRVDKNIQYF.